This T cell receptor (beta chain) came from a study of type 1 regulatory T cells. Across the whole study: T-allo10 is an in vitro-generated, Tr1-enriched CD4 T cell product specific for alloantigen.

CDR3 length: 15 residues. CDR1 and CDR2 from the germline V gene are SGHNT and YYREEE (reference sequence). Trimming took 2 bases from V and 7 from J; bases not matched to a gene: 11. This clonotype was seen once. MiXCR, run by TCRdb on the reads, gives a single entry per CDR3 protein. The sample lists some 89,000 distinct CDR3 sequences, 25% to 40% occurring once. Sequenced sample: CD4+ T cells, either the whole sample or a sorted fraction (not recorded which). The chain links TRBV5-4 to TRBJ2-7; 8 nucleotides agree with TRBD2. The TCR was taken from a human donor in good health. The CDR3 bases are TGTGCCAGCAGCTTCGTAGCGGGGAGGATCAATGAGCAGTACTTC. Its translation is CASSFVAGRINEQYF. Supplemented by reference TRBV5-4 and TRBJ2-7, the full variable domain reads ETGVTQSPTHLIKTRGQQVTLRCSSQSGHNTVSWYQQALGQGPQFIFQYYREEENGRGNFPPRFSGLQFPNYSSELNVNALELDDSALYLCASSFVAGRINEQYFGPGTRLTVT.